Below, 12 T cell receptor beta chains from the same sample are listed, as sequenced in a study of blood T cell repertoires in COVID-19. Profiled with immunoSEQ multiplex PCR; TCRdb holds only in-frame clones, not every one. The sample has about 280,000 clones; approximately 80% are singletons. Sequencing input: PBMCs or T cells enriched from blood (not recorded which). These receptors were taken from a man aged 35 to 55 who had been exposed to COVID-19.

Only one count was recorded for this clone. The CDR3 coding sequence is TGTGCCAGCAGCCCCCCCCGCTGGACAGGGGTGACTCGCTCTGGGGCCAACGTCCTGACTTTC. Translation gives CASSPPRWTGVTRSGANVLTF. V and J are TRBV7-6 and TRBJ2-6; TRBD1 matches 9 bases. Germline loops: CDR1 SGHVS, CDR2 FNYEAQ. Unmatched junction bases numbered 17, after V lost 5 bases and J lost 0 bases. This CDR3 region has 21 residues.

The chain links TRBV6-5 to TRBJ1-2; TRBD1 aligns across 7 bases. Germline CDR1 and CDR2: MNHEY and SVGAGI. Losses at the gene ends were 8 bases for V and 10 bases for J; bases not matched to a gene: 16. This CDR3 is 14 amino acids long. The CDR3 DNA sequence: TGTGCCAGCGCCTCTGGACAGGCGCTGATCTTCTACACCTTC. It yields the protein CASASGQALIFYTF.

The rearrangement uses TRBV12-5 and TRBJ2-1; no clear D gene. CDR1 and CDR2 from the germline V gene are LGHNT and FRNRAP. The CDR3 is made up of 13 amino acids. V lost 7 bases, J lost 4 bases, and 11 bases lay in between. CDR3 protein: CASVIDTYNEQFF. In DNA form, the CDR3 reads TGTGCTAGTGTCATCGACACGTACAATGAGCAGTTCTTC.

The chain couples TRBV10-3 to TRBJ2-7; D uncertain. The CDR3 runs to 13 residues. Trimming took 2 bases from V and 5 from J, leaving 10 bases between them. Germline V gene sequence: CDR1 ENHRY, CDR2 SYGVKD. CDR3 DNA: TGTGCCATCAGTGAGGGTCTGGGCGACGAGCAGTACTTC. It specifies CAISEGLGDEQYF.

With respect to this clone: This may arise from a read error, as a much more abundant clone is one base away. The chain recombines TRBV5-5 with TRBJ1-1; TRBD1 agrees at 8 bases. Trimming at V came to 4 bases and at J to 1 base, leaving 3 bases not matched to a gene. This CDR3 comprises 14 residues. Germline loops: CDR1 SGHKS, CDR2 YYEKEE (reference sequence). The DNA of the CDR3 is TGTGCCAGCAGCCTCGGGACAGGGAACACTGAAGCTTTCTTT. This translates into CASSLGTGNTEAFF.

This clone was seen a single time. J is TRBJ2-2 and V is TRBV4-1, with TRBD1 matching 7 bases. V shed 2 bases, J shed 6 bases, and the junction held 9 bases outside the gene matches. In germline, CDR1 is MGHRA, CDR2 YSYEKL. This CDR3 contains 16 residues. This CDR3 reads CASSQPRQGGAGELFF. The CDR3 DNA sequence: TGCGCCAGCAGCCAACCTCGACAGGGTGGCGCCGGGGAGCTGTTTTTT.

V and J are TRBV5-6 and TRBJ2-7; 9 bases line up with TRBD1. With 6 bases clipped from V and 0 bases from J, the junction kept 19 bases outside the gene matches. Looked up from germline, CDR1 is SGHDT and CDR2 is YYEEEE. The CDR3 sequence is 19 residues long. CDR3 amino acids: CASTFDTGQGLASSYEQYF. CDR3 DNA: TGTGCCAGCACCTTCGATACGGGACAGGGCTTAGCCTCCTCCTACGAGCAGTACTTC.

This clone was seen just once. The rearrangement links TRBV4-1 to TRBJ2-7, with D possibly matching TRBD2 (7 bases). This CDR3 spans 15 amino acids. The V end lost 2 bases, the J end lost 5 bases, and 16 bases lay between the germline ends. Germline V gene sequence: CDR1 MGHRA, CDR2 YSYEKL. The DNA for the CDR3 is TGCGCCAGCAGCCAATTAGGGGGGAGGGCCCACGAGCAGTACTTC. Its protein product is CASSQLGGRAHEQYF.

This chain links TRBV14 with TRBJ2-7; unclear D gene. CDR1 is SGHDN and CDR2 is FVKESK in the germline V gene. The CDR3 has 13 amino acids. The V gene lost 8 bases and the J gene lost 2 bases, with 13 bases spanning the gap. For the CDR3, the DNA is TGTGCCAGCTCACTCTCAGGTACCTACGAGCAGTACTTC. Translating gives CASSLSGTYEQYF.

V is TRBV5-5 and J is TRBJ1-6; D unclear. In germline, CDR1 is SGHKS, CDR2 YYEKEE (reference sequence). The length of the CDR3 is 13 residues. The V end was cut by 2 bases, the J end by 4 bases, with 4 bases between. The CDR3 nucleotides are TGTGCCAGCAGCTTTATATATAATTCACCCCTCCACTTT. This encodes CASSFIYNSPLHF. Using reference TRBV5-5 and TRBJ1-6 for the parts outside the CDR3, the full variable domain is DAGVTQSPTHLIKTRGQQVTLRCSPISGHKSVSWYQQVLGQGPQFIFQYYEKEERGRGNFPDRFSARQFPNYSSELNVNALLLGDSALYLCASSFIYNSPLHFGNGTRLTVT.

V is TRBV5-1 and J is TRBJ2-2, with D maybe TRBD2 (6 bases). CDR1 is SGHRS and CDR2 is YFSETQ in the germline V gene. V shed 5 bases and J shed 0 bases, with 26 bases lying between them. There are 20 residues in the CDR3. The CDR3 sequence: CASREVGFGRGRPNTGELFF. The CDR3, as DNA: TGCGCCAGCAGGGAGGTGGGTTTTGGCAGAGGGAGGCCGAACACCGGGGAGCTGTTTTTT.

The chain joins TRBV27 to TRBJ2-7; 8 positions agree with TRBD1. The CDR3 contains 13 residues. Germline V gene data show CDR1 as MNHEY and CDR2 as SMNVEV (reference sequence). The V and J ends lost 6 bases and 5 bases, in that order; junction bases with no gene match: 6. In DNA, the CDR3 is TGTGCCAGCAGGACCAGGGGGCCCCACGAGCAGTACTTC. Protein: CASRTRGPHEQYF.